This T cell receptor beta chain was identified in a study of blood T cell repertoires in COVID-19. This clone was seen just once. Sequenced by immunoSEQ multiplex PCR; TCRdb stores in-frame clones only, minus some. The table shows approximately 76,000 clones, with approximately 86% occurring only once. The CDR3 has 15 amino acids. V was pared by 6 bases and J by 5 bases, with 19 bases between. CDR1 is SNHLY, CDR2 FYNNEI, per germline. The chain employs TRBV2 and TRBJ2-5; D is perhaps TRBD1 (6 bases). The clonotype originates from an older woman with acute or convalescent COVID-19. Sequenced input: peripheral blood. The DNA for the CDR3 is TGTGCCAGCAGCGATGAGCAGCATCAGGGGGAGACCCAGTACTTC. It translates to CASSDEQHQGETQYF. Supplemented by reference TRBV2 and TRBJ2-5, the full variable domain reads EPEVTQTPSHQVTQMGQEVILRCVPISNHLYFYWYRQILGQKVEFLVSFYNNEISEKSEIFDDQFSVERPDGSNFTLKIRSTKLEDSAMYFCASSDEQHQGETQYFGPGTRLLVL.